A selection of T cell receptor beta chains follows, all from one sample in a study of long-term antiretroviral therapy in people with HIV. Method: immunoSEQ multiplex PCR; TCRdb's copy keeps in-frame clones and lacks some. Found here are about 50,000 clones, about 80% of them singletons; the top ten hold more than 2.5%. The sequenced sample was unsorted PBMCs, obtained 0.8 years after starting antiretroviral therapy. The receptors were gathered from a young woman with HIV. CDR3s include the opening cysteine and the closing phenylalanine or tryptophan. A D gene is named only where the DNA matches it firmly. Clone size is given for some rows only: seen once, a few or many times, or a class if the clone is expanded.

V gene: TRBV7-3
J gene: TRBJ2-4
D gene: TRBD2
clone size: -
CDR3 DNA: TGTGCCTCCCAGCTTAAGGTAGCGGGACTAGCGGGGGGGATATCTGCCAAAAACATTCAGTACTTC
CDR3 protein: CASQLKVAGLAGGISAKNIQYF

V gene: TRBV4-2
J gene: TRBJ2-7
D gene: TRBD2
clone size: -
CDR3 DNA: TGTGCCAGCAGCCAAGAGCAGCGGGACGCCCCCTACGAGCAGTACTTC
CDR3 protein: CASSQEQRDAPYEQYF

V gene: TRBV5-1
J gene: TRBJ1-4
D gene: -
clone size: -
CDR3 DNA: TGCGCCAGCAGCCCTGAAGGACGGGCAGGGCATAATGAAAAACTGTTTTTT
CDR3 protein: CASSPEGRAGHNEKLFF

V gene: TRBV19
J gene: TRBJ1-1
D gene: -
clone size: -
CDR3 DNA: TGTGCCAGTAGTGCGCCGACTGGGCGAAGGACTGAAGCTTTCTTT
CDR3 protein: CASSAPTGRRTEAFF

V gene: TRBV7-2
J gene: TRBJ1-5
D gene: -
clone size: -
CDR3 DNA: TGTGCCAGCAGCCCCGGTGGCAATCAGCCCCAGCATTTT
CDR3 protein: CASSPGGNQPQHF

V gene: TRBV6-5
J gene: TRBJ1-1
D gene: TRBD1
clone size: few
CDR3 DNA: TGTGCCAGCAGTGTACAGGGGGCCACTGAAGCTTTCTTT
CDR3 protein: CASSVQGATEAFF

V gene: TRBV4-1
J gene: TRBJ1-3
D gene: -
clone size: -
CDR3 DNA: TGCGCCAGCAGCCAATGGACAGCCTCTGGAAACACCATATATTTT
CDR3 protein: CASSQWTASGNTIYF

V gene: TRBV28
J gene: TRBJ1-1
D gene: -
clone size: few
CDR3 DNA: TGTGCTACGATGACGGTTAACTTCAACACTGAAGCTTTCTTT
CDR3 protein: CATMTVNFNTEAFF

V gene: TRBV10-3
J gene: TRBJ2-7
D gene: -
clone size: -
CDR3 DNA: TGTGCCATCAGGAACAGGAGCTCCTACGAGCAGTACTTC
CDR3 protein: CAIRNRSSYEQYF

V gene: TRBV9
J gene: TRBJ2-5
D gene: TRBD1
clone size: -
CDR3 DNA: TGTGCCAGCAGCGTAGAGAGGACAGGCAGTCCAATCGAGACCCAGTACTTC
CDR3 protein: CASSVERTGSPIETQYF

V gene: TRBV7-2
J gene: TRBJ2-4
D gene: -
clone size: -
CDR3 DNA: TGTGCCAGCAGCTACCCGGGGCCGGCGGACATTCAGTACTTC
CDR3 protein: CASSYPGPADIQYF

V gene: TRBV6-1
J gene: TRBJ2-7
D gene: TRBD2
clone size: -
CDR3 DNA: TGTGCCAGCAGTGGGACTAGCGGGCTTTACGAGCAGTACTTC
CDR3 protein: CASSGTSGLYEQYF

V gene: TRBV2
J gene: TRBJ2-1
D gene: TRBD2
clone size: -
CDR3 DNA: TGTGCCAGCAACCGGCTAGCGGGGAGGGATGAGCAGTTCTTC
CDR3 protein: CASNRLAGRDEQFF

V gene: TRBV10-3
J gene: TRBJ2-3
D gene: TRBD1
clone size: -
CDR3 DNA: TGTGCCATCACTCCTGACAGGGTGACAGATACGCAGTATTTT
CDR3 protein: CAITPDRVTDTQYF

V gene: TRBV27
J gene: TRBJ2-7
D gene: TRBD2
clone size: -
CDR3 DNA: TGTGCCAGCAGTGCCTTACAGCGGGGGACGACGGCCGACGAGCAGTACTTC
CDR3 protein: CASSALQRGTTADEQYF

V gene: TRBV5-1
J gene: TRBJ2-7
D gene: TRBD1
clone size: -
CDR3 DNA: TGCGCCAGCAGCCTACCGGGACAGTCCAGCTCCTACGAGCAGTACTTC
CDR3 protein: CASSLPGQSSSYEQYF

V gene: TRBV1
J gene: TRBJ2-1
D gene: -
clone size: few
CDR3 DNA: TGCACCAGCAGCCAGGGTAGCGGGAGGGAATGGGACTCCTACAATGAGCAGTTCTTC
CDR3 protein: CTSSQGSGREWDSYNEQFF

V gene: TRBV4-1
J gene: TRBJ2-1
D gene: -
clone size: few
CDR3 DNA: TGCGCCAGCAGCCAAGTGTGGGGCCCCGGGGCCTACAATGAGCAGTTCTTC
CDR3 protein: CASSQVWGPGAYNEQFF

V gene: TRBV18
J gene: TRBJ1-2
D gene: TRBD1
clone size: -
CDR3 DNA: TGTGCCAGCTCACCCGGGACAGGGGGCGACGCCCTGGCTGGCTACACCTTC
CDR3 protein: CASSPGTGGDALAGYTF

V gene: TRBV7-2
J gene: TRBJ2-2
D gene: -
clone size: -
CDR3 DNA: TGTGCCAGCAGCTTAGAGCGGCAGGGGACCGGGGAGCTGTTTTTT
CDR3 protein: CASSLERQGTGELFF

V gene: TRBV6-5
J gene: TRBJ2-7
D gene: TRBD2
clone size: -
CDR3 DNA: TGTGCCAGCACCCGATTGCGGGGGGGGCAGTACTTC
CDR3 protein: CASTRLRGGQYF

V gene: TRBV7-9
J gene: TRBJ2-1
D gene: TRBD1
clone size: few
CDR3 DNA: TGTGCCAGCAGCTTAGTAGGACAGGGCCCCCCTAATGAGCAGTTCTTC
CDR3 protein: CASSLVGQGPPNEQFF

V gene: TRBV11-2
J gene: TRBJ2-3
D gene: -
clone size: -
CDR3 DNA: TGTGCCAGCAGCTTAGGGGGCGGGAACACAGATACGCAGTATTTT
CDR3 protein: CASSLGGGNTDTQYF

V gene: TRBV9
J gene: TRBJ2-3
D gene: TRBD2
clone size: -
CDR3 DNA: TGTGCCAGCAGCCCTAGCGGGACTAGCACAGATACGCAGTATTTT
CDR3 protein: CASSPSGTSTDTQYF

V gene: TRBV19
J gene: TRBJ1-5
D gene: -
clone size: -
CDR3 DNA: TGTGCCAGTAACCGACAGCTAAATCAGCCCCAGCATTTT
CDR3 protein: CASNRQLNQPQHF

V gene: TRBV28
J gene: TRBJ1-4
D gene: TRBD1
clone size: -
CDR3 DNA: TGTGCCAGCAGCAAACGGCAGGGGGGAAAACTGTTTTTT
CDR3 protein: CASSKRQGGKLFF

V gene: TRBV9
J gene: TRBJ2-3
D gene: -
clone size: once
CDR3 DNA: TGTGCCAGCAATGAGGGGGGAGGGCCCATAGATACGCAGTATTTT
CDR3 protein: CASNEGGGPIDTQYF

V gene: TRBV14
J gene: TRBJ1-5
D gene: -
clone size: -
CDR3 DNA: TGTGCCAGCAGCCCCAGTAGCAATCAGCCCCAGCATTTT
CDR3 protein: CASSPSSNQPQHF

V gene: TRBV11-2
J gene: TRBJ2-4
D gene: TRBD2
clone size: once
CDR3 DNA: TGTGCCAGCAGCTCGATCCGGGAGGCGGAAAACATTCAGTACTTC
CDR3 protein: CASSSIREAENIQYF

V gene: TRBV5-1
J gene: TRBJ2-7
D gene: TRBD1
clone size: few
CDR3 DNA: TGCGCCAGCTCTACAGGGGTCGCCTTCGACGAGCAGTACTTC
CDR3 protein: CASSTGVAFDEQYF

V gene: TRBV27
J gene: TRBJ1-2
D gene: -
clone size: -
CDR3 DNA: TGTGCCAGCAGTTTATCCGGGAGTAACTATGGCTACACCTTC
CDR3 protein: CASSLSGSNYGYTF

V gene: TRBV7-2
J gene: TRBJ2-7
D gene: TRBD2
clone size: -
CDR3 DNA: TGTGCCAGCAGCCTCGGACTAGCGGAACCCTACGAGCAGTACTTC
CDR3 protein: CASSLGLAEPYEQYF

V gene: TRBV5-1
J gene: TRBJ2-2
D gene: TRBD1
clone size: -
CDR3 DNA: TGCGCCAGCAGCCTAGAGACAGGGGGCACCGGGGAGCTGTTTTTT
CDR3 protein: CASSLETGGTGELFF

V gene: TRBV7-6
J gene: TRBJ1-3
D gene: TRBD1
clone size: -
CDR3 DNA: TGTGCCAGCAGCGCCTGGGACAGGGGGGACACCATATATTTT
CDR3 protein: CASSAWDRGDTIYF

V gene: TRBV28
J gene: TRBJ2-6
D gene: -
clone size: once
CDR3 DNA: TGTGCCAGCAGTCCGCTCCTAGGGGCATCCTCTGGGGCCAACGTCCTGACTTTC
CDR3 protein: CASSPLLGASSGANVLTF

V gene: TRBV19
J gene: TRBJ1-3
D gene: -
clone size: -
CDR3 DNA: TGTGCCAGTAGAAGTCAGTTCTCTGGAAACACCATATATTTT
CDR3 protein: CASRSQFSGNTIYF

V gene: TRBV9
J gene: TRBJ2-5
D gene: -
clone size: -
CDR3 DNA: TGTGCCAGCAGCCAAACGACAGTTACGCAAGAGACCCAGTACTTC
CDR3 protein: CASSQTTVTQETQYF

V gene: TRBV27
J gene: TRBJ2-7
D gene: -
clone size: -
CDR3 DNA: TGTGCCAGCAGCGGGACGGCTCTAGGAGAGCAGTACTTC
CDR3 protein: CASSGTALGEQYF

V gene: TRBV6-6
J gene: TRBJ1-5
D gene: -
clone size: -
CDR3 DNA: TGTGCCAGCAGTTTTACGGGTAGCAATCAGCCCCAGCATTTT
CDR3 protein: CASSFTGSNQPQHF

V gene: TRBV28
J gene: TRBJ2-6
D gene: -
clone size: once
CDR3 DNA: TGTGCCACGAAAGGGGCGGTCCCGACATCTGGGGCCAACGTCCTGACTTTC
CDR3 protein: CATKGAVPTSGANVLTF

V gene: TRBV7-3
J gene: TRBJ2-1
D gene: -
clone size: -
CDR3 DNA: TGTGCCAGCAGCCCCCGGGACGCCGGTTCCTCCTACAATGAGCAGTTCTTC
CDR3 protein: CASSPRDAGSSYNEQFF

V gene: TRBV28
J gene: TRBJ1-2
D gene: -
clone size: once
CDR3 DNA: TGTGCCAGCAGTTCCGGGAACTATGGCTACACCTTC
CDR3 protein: CASSSGNYGYTF

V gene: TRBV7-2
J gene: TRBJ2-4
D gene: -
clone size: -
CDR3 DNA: TGTGCCAGCAGCCCAATGGGGTCAGTAGCCAAAAACATTCAGTACTTC
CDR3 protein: CASSPMGSVAKNIQYF

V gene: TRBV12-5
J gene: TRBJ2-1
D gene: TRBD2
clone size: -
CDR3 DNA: TGTGCTAGTTTGGGGGGAGGGAATGAGCAGTTCTTC
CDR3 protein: CASLGGGNEQFF

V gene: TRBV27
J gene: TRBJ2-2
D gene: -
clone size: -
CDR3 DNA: TGTGCCAGCAGTTTATCGAACGCAGGGAACACCGGGGAGCTGTTTTTT
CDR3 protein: CASSLSNAGNTGELFF

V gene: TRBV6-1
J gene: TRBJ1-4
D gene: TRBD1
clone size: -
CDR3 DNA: TGTGCCAGCCTTTGGGGACAGTATAATGAAAAACTGTTTTTT
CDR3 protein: CASLWGQYNEKLFF

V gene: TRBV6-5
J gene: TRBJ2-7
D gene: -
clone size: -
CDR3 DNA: TGTGCCAGCAGTGGGGTCGGCGAGCAGTACTTC
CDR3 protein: CASSGVGEQYF

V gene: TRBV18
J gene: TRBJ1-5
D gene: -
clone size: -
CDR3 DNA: TGTGCCAGCTCACCAAGGACCGGGGAGATAAATCAGCCCCAGCATTTT
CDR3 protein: CASSPRTGEINQPQHF

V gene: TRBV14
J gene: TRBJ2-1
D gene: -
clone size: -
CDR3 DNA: TGTGCCAGCAGCCCCCCTTACGCCTACAATGAGCAGTTCTTC
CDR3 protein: CASSPPYAYNEQFF

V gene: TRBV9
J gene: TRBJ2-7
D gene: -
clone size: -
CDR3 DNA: TGTGCCAGCAGCGTAGGCCCTCGCAGGTTCCACGAGCAGTACTTC
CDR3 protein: CASSVGPRRFHEQYF

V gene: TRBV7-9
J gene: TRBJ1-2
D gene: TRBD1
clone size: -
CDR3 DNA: TGTGCCAGCAGCACGGGGACAGCCTATGGCTACACCTTC
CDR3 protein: CASSTGTAYGYTF

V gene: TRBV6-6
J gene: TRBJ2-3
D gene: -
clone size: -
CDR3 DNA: TGTGCCAGCAGTTCCACCAAGTCCCGCACAGATACGCAGTATTTT
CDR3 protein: CASSSTKSRTDTQYF

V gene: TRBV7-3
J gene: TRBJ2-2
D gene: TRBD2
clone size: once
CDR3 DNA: TGTGCCAGCAGCCCCGGTCGTCTAGCGGGGCCGAACACCGGGGAGCTGTTTTTT
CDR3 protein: CASSPGRLAGPNTGELFF

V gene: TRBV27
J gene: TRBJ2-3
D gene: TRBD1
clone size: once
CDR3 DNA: TGTGCCAGCAGTCAACAGGGGCCACCTTTCGATACGCAGTATTTT
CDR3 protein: CASSQQGPPFDTQYF

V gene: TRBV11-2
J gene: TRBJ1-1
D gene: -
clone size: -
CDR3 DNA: TGTGCCAGCAGCGTTAGGCAGGGATGGAACACTGAAGCTTTCTTT
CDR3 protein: CASSVRQGWNTEAFF

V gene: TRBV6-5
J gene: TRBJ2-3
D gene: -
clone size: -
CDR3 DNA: TGTGCCAGCAGTTTCGGGACTCCCCGAGATACGCAGTATTTT
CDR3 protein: CASSFGTPRDTQYF

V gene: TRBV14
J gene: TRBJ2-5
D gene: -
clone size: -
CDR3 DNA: TGTGCCAGCAGCCAAGATTCGGCAGGGCTCCAAGAGACCCAGTACTTC
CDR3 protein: CASSQDSAGLQETQYF

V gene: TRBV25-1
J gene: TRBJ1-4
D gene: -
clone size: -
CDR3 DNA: TGTGCCAGCAGTCGGAGCGGGTCTAATGAAAAACTGTTTTTT
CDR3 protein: CASSRSGSNEKLFF

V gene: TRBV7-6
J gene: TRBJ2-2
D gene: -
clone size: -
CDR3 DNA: TGTGCCAGCAGCTTATATCCCGGGGAGCTGTTTTTT
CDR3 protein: CASSLYPGELFF